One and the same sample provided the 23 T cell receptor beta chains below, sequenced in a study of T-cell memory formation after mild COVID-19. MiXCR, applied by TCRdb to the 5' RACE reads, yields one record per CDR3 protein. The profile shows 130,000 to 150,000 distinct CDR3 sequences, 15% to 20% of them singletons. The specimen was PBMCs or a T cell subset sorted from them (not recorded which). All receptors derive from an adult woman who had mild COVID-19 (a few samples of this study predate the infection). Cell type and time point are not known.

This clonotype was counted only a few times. CDR3 nucleotide sequence: TGTGCCAGCTCACCACGGCAGTTGCAAGCTTTCTTT. Protein: CASSPRQLQAFF. This chain connects TRBV18 to TRBJ1-1; no clear D. The CDR3 is 12 residues long. Trimming cost V 1 base and J 9 bases, with 9 bases left between them. Germline CDR1 reads KGHSH; CDR2 reads LQKENI.

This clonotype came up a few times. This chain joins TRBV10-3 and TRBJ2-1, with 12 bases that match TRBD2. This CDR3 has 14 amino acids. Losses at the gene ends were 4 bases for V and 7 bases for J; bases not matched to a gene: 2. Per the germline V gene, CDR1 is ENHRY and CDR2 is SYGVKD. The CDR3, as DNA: TGTGCCATCAGTGGCACTAGCGGGGGGAATGAGCAGTTCTTC. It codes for CAISGTSGGNEQFF.

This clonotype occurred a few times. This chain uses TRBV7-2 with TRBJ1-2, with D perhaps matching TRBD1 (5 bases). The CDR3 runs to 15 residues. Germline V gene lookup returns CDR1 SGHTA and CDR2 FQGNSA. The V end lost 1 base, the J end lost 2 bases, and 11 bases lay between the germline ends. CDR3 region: CASSLVAAGNYGYTF. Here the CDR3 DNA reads TGTGCCAGCAGCTTAGTTGCCGCAGGGAACTATGGCTACACCTTC.

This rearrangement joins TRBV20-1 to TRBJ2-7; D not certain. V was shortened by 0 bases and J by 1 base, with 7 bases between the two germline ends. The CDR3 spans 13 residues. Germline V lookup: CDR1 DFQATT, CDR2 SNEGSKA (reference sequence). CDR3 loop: CSARDTDSYEQYF. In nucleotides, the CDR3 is TGCAGTGCTAGAGACACGGATTCCTACGAGCAGTACTTC.

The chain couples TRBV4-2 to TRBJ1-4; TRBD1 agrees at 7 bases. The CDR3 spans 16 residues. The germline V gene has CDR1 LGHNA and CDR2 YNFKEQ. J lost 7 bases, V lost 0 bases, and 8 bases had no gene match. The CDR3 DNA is TGTGCCAGCAGCCAAGAGGGGAGGGGGCCCGGTGAAAAACTGTTTTTT. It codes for CASSQEGRGPGEKLFF.

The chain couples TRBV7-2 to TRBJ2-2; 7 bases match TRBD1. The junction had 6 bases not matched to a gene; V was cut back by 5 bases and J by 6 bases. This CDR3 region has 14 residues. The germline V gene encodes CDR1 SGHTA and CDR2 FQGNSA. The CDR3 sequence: CASSPEGAPGELFF. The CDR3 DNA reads TGTGCCAGCAGCCCCGAGGGGGCTCCCGGGGAGCTGTTTTTT.

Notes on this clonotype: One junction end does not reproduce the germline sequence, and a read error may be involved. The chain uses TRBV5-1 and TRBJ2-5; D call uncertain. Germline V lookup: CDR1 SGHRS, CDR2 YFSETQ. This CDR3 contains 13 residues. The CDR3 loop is CPSTVTDQETQYF. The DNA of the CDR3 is TGCCCCAGCACCGTTACAGACCAAGAGACCCAGTACTTC. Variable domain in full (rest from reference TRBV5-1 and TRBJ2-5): KAGVTQTPRYLIKTRGQQVTLSCSPISGHRSVSWYQQTPGQGLQFLFEYFSETQRNKGNFPGRFSGRQFSNSRSEMNVSTLELGDSALYLCPSTVTDQETQYFGPGTRLLVL.

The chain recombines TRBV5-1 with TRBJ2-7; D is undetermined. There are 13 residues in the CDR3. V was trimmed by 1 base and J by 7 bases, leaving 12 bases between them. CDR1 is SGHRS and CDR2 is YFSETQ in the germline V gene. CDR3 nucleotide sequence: TGCGCCAGCAGCTTGTCTGGGGTGGGGGAGCAGTACTTC. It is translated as CASSLSGVGEQYF.

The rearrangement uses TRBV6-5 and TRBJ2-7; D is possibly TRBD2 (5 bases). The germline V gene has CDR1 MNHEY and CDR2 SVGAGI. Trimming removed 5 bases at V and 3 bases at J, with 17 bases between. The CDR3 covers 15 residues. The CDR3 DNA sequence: TGTGCCAGCAGTCGTCGACCGGGGTTGGACTACGAGCAGTACTTC. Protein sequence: CASSRRPGLDYEQYF.

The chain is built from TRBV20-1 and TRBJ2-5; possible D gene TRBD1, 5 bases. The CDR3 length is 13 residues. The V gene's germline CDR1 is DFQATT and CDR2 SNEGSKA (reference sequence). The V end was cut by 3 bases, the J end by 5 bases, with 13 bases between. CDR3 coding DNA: TGCAGTGCTAGTCAGGGCTATAGGGAGACCCAGTACTTC. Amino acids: CSASQGYRETQYF.

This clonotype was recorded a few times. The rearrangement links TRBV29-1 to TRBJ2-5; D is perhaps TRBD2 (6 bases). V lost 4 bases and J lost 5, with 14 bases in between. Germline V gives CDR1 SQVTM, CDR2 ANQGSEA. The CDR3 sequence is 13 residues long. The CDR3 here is CSVAGLLRETQYF. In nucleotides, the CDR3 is TGCAGCGTTGCGGGACTCCTAAGGGAGACCCAGTACTTC.

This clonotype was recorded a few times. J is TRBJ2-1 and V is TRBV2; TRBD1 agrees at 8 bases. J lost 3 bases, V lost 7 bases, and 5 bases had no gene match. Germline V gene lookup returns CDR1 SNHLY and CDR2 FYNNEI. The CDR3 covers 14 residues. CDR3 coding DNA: TGTGCCAGCACCAGGGGGCCAGGCTACAATGAGCAGTTCTTC. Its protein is CASTRGPGYNEQFF.

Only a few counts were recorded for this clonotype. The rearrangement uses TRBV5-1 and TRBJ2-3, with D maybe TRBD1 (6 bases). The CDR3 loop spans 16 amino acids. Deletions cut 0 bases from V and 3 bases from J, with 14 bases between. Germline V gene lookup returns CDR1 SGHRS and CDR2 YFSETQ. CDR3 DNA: TGCGCCAGCAGCTTGGACCTCAGGGGTCGGACAGATACGCAGTATTTT. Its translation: CASSLDLRGRTDTQYF.

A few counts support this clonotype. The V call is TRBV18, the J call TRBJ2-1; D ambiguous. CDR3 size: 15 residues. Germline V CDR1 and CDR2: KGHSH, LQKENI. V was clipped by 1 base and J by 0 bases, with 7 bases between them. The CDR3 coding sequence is TGTGCCAGCTCACCACGGGGTATCTCCTACAATGAGCAGTTCTTC. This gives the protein CASSPRGISYNEQFF.

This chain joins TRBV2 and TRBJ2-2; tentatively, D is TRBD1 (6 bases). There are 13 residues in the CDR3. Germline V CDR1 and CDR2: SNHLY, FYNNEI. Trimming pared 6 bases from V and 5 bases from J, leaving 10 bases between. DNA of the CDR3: TGTGCCAGCAGACCTACAGGGACCGGGGAGCTGTTTTTT. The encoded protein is CASRPTGTGELFF.

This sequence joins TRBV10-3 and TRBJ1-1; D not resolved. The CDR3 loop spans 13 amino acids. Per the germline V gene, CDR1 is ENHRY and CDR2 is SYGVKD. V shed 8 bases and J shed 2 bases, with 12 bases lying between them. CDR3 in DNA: TGTGCCATCCTGTCGGAGGGAAACACTGAAGCTTTCTTT. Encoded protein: CAILSEGNTEAFF.

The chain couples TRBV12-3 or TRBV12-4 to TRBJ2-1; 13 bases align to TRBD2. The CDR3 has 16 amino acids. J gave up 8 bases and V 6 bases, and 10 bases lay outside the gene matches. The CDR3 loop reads CASRRTSGSSGDEQFF. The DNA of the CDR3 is TGTGCCAGCAGAAGGACTAGCGGGAGCTCGGGAGATGAGCAGTTCTTC.

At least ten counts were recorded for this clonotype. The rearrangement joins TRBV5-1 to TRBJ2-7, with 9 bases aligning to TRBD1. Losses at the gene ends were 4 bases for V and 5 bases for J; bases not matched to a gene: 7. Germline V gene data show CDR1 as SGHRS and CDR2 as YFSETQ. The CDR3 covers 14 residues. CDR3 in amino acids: CASSLGQGLDEQYF. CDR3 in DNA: TGCGCCAGCAGCCTGGGACAGGGTCTTGACGAGCAGTACTTC.

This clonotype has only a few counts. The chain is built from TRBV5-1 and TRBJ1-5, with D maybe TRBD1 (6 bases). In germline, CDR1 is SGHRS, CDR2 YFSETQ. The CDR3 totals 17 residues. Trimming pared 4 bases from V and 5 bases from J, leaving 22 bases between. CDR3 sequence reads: CASSTQPSGGLDQPQHF. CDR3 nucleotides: TGCGCCAGCAGCACCCAACCCTCCGGGGGCTTGGATCAGCCCCAGCATTTT. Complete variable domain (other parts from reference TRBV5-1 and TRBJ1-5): KAGVTQTPRYLIKTRGQQVTLSCSPISGHRSVSWYQQTPGQGLQFLFEYFSETQRNKGNFPGRFSGRQFSNSRSEMNVSTLELGDSALYLCASSTQPSGGLDQPQHFGDGTRLSIL.

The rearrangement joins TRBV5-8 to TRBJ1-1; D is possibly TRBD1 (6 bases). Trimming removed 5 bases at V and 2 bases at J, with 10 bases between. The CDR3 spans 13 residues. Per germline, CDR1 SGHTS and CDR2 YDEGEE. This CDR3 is CASRRGYNTEAFF. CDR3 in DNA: TGTGCCAGCAGAAGGGGGTATAACACTGAAGCTTTCTTT.

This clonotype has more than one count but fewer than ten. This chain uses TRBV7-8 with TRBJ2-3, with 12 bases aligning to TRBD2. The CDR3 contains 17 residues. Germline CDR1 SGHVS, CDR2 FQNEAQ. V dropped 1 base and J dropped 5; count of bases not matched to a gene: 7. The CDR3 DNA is TGTGCCAGCAGCTTAGGAGTCCTAGCGGGGGGGATAGATACGCAGTATTTT. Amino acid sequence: CASSLGVLAGGIDTQYF.

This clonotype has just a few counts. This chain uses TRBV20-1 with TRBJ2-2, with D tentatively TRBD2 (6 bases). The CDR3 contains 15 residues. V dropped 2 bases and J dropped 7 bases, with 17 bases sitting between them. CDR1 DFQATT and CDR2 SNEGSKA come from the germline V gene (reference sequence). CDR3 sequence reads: CSARSLSGHVGELFF. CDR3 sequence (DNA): TGCAGTGCTAGAAGCCTTAGCGGCCATGTCGGGGAGCTGTTTTTT.

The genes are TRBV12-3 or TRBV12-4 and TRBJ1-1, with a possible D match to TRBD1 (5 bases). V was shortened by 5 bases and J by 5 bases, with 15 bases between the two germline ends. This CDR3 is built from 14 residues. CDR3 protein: CASSPTRGRTEAFF. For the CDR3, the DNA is TGTGCCAGCAGTCCCACCCGGGGCCGTACTGAAGCTTTCTTT.